This TCR beta chain was documented in a study of T-cell reconstitution after alpha-beta-depleted transplantation in children. Study-level findings and limits: Reports say that about two months after transplant, the alpha-beta T cells came out of several hundred graft clones that had expanded. For some patients, TCRbeta diversity was high at day 60 because of recipient T cells and thymic progenitors that survived. At one year after transplant, newly produced T cells mostly accounted for T-cell counts and diversity.

Construction of the TCRbeta library involved unique molecular identifiers. TCRdb analysed the PCR reads with MiXCR anew, one entry per CDR3 protein. The data contain 580,000 or so distinct CDR3 sequences, about 21% of them seen just once; the ten biggest clones take up roughly 15%. Notes on this clonotype: Its antigen is unknown.

There are 13 residues in the CDR3. Per the germline V gene, CDR1 is MDHEN and CDR2 is SYDVKM. V shed 8 bases, J shed 3 bases, and the junction held 6 bases outside the gene matches. The source of this sequence is a boy under two years old who had a stem cell transplant for acute myeloid leukemia, so the T cells may come from the graft donor. The material sequenced was PBMCs, mostly from graft donor cells, taken 360 days after TCRalphabeta/CD19-depleted stem cell transplant. V usage is TRBV28 and J usage is TRBJ1-2, with 7 bases matching TRBD1. DNA for the CDR3: TGTGCCAGCCGACAGGGAAGAGACTATGGCTACACCTTC. It is translated as CASRQGRDYGYTF.